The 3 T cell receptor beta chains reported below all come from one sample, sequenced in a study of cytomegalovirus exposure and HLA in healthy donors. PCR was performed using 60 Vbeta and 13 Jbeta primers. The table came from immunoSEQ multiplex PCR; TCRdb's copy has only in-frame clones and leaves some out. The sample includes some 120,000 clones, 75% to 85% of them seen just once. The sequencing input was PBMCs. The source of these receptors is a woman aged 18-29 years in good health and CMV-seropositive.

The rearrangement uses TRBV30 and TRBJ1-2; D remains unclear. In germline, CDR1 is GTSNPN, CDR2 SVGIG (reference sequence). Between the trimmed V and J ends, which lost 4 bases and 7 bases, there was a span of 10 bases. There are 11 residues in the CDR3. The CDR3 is CAWTLDSGYTF. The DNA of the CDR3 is TGTGCCTGGACCCTAGATAGTGGCTACACCTTC.

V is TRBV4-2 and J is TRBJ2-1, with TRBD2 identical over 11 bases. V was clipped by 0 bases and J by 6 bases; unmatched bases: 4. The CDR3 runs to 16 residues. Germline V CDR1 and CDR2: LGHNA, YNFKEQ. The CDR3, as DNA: TGTGCCAGCAGCCAAGATGTAGCGGGAGGGTTCAATGAGCAGTTCTTC. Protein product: CASSQDVAGGFNEQFF.

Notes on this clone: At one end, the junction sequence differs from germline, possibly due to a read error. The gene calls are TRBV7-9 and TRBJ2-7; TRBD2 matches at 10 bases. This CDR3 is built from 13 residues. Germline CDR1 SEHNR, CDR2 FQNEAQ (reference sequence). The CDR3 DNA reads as TGTTCCAGCAGCTTAGAGCGGGAGGGCGAGCAGTACTTC. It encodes CSSSLEREGEQYF.